This is a list of T cell receptor beta chains from one sample in a study of shared clonotypes between healthy human individuals. Data came from immunoSEQ multiplex PCR; TCRdb stores just in-frame clones and leaves some out. Of approximately 1,500,000 clones listed, over 95% are singletons. Sequencing input: naive CD4+ T cells sorted from blood. The source of these receptors is a man aged 25 to 40 in good health. CDR3s include the opening cysteine and the closing phenylalanine or tryptophan. A D gene is named only where the DNA matches it firmly. Size tells how often a clone was seen (once, few, many) or the class of an expanded clone, and some rows leave it out.

clone size,J gene,V gene,D gene,CDR3 protein,CDR3 DNA
.,TRBJ2-1,TRBV7-8,.,CASSLMVYNEQFF,TGTGCCAGCAGCTTAATGGTCTACAATGAGCAGTTCTTC
.,TRBJ2-3,TRBV7-2,.,CASSLEGEDTQYF,TGTGCCAGCAGCTTAGAGGGGGAGGATACGCAGTATTTT
.,TRBJ2-2,TRBV5-1,.,CASSLRRGANTGELFF,TGCGCCAGCAGCCTAAGACGCGGCGCGAACACCGGGGAGCTGTTTTTT
.,TRBJ2-2,TRBV5-8,TRBD1,CASSPYGPGQGANTGELFF,TGTGCCAGCAGCCCGTACGGCCCGGGACAGGGGGCAAACACCGGGGAGCTGTTTTTT
.,TRBJ1-4,TRBV5-6,.,CASSLAGGTPSGEKLFF,TGTGCCAGCAGCTTGGCCGGCGGGACCCCATCGGGAGAAAAACTGTTTTTT
.,TRBJ2-5,TRBV29-1,TRBD2,CSGGLAGVGKTQYF,TGCAGCGGAGGACTAGCGGGAGTAGGAAAGACCCAGTACTTC
.,TRBJ2-1,TRBV6-1,.,CASRGYGRNEQFF,TGTGCCAGCCGAGGTTACGGGAGAAATGAGCAGTTCTTC
.,TRBJ2-7,TRBV2,.,CASSFPPGVHEQYF,TGTGCCAGCAGTTTTCCCCCGGGGGTTCACGAGCAGTACTTC
.,TRBJ2-7,TRBV5-4,.,CASSLTTGSGISEQYF,TGTGCCAGCAGCCTAACAACAGGGTCGGGAATCTCCGAGCAGTACTTC
.,TRBJ1-2,TRBV4-3,.,CASSHPDRGFNGYTF,TGCGCCAGCAGCCACCCGGACAGAGGATTCAATGGCTACACCTTC
once,TRBJ2-1,TRBV5-4,TRBD2,CASSKGTSGLYNEQFF,TGTGCCAGCAGCAAAGGGACTAGCGGACTATACAATGAGCAGTTCTTC
.,TRBJ1-2,TRBV7-2,TRBD1,CASSSRDRGFYGYTF,TGTGCCAGCAGCAGCCGGGACAGGGGGTTCTATGGCTACACCTTC
.,TRBJ2-2,TRBV27,TRBD2,CASSLAGGPTGELFF,TGTGCCAGCAGTTTAGCGGGAGGGCCCACCGGGGAGCTGTTTTTT
.,TRBJ2-2,TRBV5-1,TRBD1,CASSPGQGNTGELFF,TGCGCCAGCAGCCCAGGACAGGGGAACACCGGGGAGCTGTTTTTT
.,TRBJ2-1,TRBV11-2,.,CASSFARNEQFF,TGTGCCAGCAGCTTTGCACGCAATGAGCAGTTCTTC
once,TRBJ2-5,TRBV10-1,TRBD1,CASSPGTGYMPQYF,TGCGCCAGCAGTCCTGGGACAGGGTATATGCCCCAGTACTTC
.,TRBJ2-1,TRBV27,.,CASRRDPYNEQFF,TGTGCCAGCAGGCGGGACCCCTACAATGAGCAGTTCTTC
.,TRBJ1-2,TRBV28,.,CASSPLSGANYGYTF,TGTGCCAGCAGTCCCTTAAGTGGGGCTAACTATGGCTACACCTTC
.,TRBJ1-2,TRBV6-5,.,CASSYSGEGYTF,TGTGCCAGCAGTTACTCGGGGGAGGGCTACACCTTC
.,TRBJ2-6,TRBV7-3,.,CASSSYFDRANVLTF,TGTGCCAGCAGCTCCTACTTCGATAGGGCCAACGTCCTGACTTTC
.,TRBJ2-3,TRBV27,.,CASYPFGEGVTDTQYF,TGTGCCAGCTATCCCTTCGGAGAGGGTGTCACAGATACGCAGTATTTT
.,TRBJ2-1,TRBV7-3,.,CASSLAGSYNEQFF,TGTGCCAGCAGCTTAGCGGGCTCCTACAATGAGCAGTTCTTC
.,TRBJ1-5,TRBV2,.,CASRASNQPQHF,TGTGCCAGCAGGGCTAGTAATCAGCCCCAGCATTTT
.,TRBJ2-3,TRBV30,TRBD2,CAWSEGFSGDTQYF,TGTGCCTGGAGTGAGGGGTTTAGCGGGGATACGCAGTATTTT
.,TRBJ2-1,TRBV12-2,.,CASRLTSGRARVYNEQFF,TGTGCAAGTCGCTTGACTAGCGGGAGGGCCAGAGTTTACAATGAGCAGTTCTTC
.,TRBJ1-2,TRBV4-3,.,CASSQETRGNYGYTF,TGCGCCAGCAGCCAAGAGACGAGGGGAAACTATGGCTACACCTTC
.,TRBJ2-7,TRBV5-1,TRBD2,CASSLAGSSYEQYF,TGCGCCAGCAGCTTAGCGGGGAGCTCCTACGAGCAGTACTTC